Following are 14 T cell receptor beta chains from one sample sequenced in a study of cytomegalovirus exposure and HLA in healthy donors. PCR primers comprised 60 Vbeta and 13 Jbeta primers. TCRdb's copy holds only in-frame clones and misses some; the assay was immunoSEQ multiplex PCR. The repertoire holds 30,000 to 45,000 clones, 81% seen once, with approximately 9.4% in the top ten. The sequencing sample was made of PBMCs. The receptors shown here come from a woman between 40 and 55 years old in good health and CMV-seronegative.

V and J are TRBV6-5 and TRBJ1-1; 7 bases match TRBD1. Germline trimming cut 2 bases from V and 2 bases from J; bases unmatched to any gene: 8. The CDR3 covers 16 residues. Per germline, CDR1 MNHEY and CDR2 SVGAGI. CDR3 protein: CASSYNRGGYNTEAFF. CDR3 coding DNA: TGTGCCAGCAGTTACAACAGGGGAGGTTATAACACTGAAGCTTTCTTT.

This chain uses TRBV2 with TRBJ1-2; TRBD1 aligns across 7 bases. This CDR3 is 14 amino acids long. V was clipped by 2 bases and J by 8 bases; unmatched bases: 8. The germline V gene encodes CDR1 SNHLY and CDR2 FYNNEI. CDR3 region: CASSERATGNGYTF. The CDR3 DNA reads TGTGCCAGCAGTGAAAGGGCGACAGGGAACGGCTACACCTTC. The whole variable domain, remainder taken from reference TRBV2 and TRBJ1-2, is EPEVTQTPSHQVTQMGQEVILRCVPISNHLYFYWYRQILGQKVEFLVSFYNNEISEKSEIFDDQFSVERPDGSNFTLKIRSTKLEDSAMYFCASSERATGNGYTFGSGTRLTVV.

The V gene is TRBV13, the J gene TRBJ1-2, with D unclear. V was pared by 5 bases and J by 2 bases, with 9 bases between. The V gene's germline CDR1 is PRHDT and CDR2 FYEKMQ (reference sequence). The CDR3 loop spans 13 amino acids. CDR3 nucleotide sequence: TGTGCCAGCAGCACGACCGGGAACTATGGCTACACCTTC. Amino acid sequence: CASSTTGNYGYTF.

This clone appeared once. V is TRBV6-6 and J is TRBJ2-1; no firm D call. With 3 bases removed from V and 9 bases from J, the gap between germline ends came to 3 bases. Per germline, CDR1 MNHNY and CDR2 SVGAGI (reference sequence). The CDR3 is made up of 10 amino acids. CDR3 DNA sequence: TGTGCCAGCAGTTATCGTGAGCAGTTCTTC. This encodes CASSYREQFF.

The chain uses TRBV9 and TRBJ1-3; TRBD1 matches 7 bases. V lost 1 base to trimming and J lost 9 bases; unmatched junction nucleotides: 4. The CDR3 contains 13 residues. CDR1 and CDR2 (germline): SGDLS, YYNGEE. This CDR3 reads CASSVMSGGTIYF. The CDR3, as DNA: TGTGCCAGCAGCGTAATGTCAGGGGGCACCATATATTTT.

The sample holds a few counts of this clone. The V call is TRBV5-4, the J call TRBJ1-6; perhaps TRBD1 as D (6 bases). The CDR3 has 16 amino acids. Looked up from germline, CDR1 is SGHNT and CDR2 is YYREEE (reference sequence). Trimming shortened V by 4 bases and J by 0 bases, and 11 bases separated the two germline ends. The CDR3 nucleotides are TGTGCCAGCAGCGATAGGGGGAGCTCCTATAATTCACCCCTCCACTTT. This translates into CASSDRGSSYNSPLHF.

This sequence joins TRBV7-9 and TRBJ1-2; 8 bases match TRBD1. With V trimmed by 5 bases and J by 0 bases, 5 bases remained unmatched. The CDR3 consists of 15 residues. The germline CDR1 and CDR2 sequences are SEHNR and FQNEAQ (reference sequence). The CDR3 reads CASSQGTGANYGYTF. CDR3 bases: TGTGCCAGCAGCCAGGGGACAGGAGCTAACTATGGCTACACCTTC.

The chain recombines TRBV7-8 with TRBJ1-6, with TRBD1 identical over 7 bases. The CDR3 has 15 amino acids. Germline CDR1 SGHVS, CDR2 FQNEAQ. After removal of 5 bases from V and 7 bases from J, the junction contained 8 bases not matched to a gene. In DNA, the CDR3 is TGTGCCAGCAGCCGCTCGGGACAGACCAATTCACCCCTCCACTTT. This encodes CASSRSGQTNSPLHF.

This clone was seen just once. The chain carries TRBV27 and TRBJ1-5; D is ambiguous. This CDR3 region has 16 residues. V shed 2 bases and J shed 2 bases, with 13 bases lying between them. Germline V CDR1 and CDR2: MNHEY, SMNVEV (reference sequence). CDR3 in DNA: TGTGCCAGCAGTTTAGCCAGACCTGGGCGCAATCAGCCCCAGCATTTT. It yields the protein CASSLARPGRNQPQHF.

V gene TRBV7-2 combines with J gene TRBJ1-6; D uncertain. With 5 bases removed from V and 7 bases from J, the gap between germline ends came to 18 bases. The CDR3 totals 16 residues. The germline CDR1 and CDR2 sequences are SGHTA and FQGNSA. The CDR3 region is CASSPTGPAGNSPLHF. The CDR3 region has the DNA TGTGCCAGCAGCCCTACCGGCCCGGCGGGGAATTCACCCCTCCACTTT.

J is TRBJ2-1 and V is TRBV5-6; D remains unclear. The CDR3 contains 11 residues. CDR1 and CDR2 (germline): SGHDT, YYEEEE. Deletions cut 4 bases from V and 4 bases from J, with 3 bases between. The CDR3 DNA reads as TGTGCCAGCAGCCTATACAATGAGCAGTTCTTC. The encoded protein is CASSLYNEQFF.

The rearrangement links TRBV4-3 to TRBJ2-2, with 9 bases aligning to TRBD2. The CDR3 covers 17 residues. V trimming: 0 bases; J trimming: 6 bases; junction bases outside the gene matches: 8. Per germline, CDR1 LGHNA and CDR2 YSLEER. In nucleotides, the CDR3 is TGCGCCAGCAGCCAAGATCCCCTAGCGGGGCGTGCCGGGGAGCTGTTTTTT. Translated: CASSQDPLAGRAGELFF.

The CDR3 sequence: CASSLSTDTQYF. The CDR3 region has the DNA TGTGCCAGCAGCCTCTCCACAGATACGCAGTATTTT. The chain employs TRBV4-2 and TRBJ2-3; D is unclear. This CDR3 is 12 amino acids long. Germline CDR1 reads LGHNA; CDR2 reads YNFKEQ. V dropped 4 bases and J dropped 2 bases, with 4 bases sitting between them.

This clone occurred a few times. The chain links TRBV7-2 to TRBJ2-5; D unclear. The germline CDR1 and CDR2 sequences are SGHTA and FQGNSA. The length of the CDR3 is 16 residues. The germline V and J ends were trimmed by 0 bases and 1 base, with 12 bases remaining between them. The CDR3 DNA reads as TGTGCCAGCAGCTTAGCGCCTTCCCGCGTCCAAGAGACCCAGTACTTC. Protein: CASSLAPSRVQETQYF.